This T cell receptor (beta chain) is drawn from a study of T cell clonotyping in hematopoietic cell transplantation. Study results and limitations: Higher Inverse Simpson Index values in graft donor and pretransplant recipient predicted broader posttransplant TCR diversity. No sorting was done, leaving CD4 and CD8 contributions mixed.

Of note for this clone: Its antigen is undetermined.

Assay: immunoSEQ multiplex PCR; the TCRdb copy retains only in-frame clones and omits some. The top ten clones hold under 2% of a sample with about 76,000 clones, 90% to 96% of them seen once. The V gene end was trimmed by 5 bases and the J gene end by 4 bases; junction bases not matched to a gene: 11. Germline V lookup: CDR1 SGHVS, CDR2 FNYEAQ. The CDR3 has 17 residues. Time point denoted: recipient sample about 28 days before transplant, after cytoreduction. The TCR comes from a woman between 50 and 59 years old with acute myeloid leukemia. Some clones in this sample may be carry-over from other donors' samples. The starting material was peripheral blood mononuclear cells, obtained before stem cell transplant. The chain carries TRBV7-6 and TRBJ2-1, with TRBD2 identical over 10 bases. The CDR3 DNA is TGTGCCAGCAGCAGCCAGACTAGCGGGTCATATTACAATGAGCAGTTCTTC. The encoded protein is CASSSQTSGSYYNEQFF.